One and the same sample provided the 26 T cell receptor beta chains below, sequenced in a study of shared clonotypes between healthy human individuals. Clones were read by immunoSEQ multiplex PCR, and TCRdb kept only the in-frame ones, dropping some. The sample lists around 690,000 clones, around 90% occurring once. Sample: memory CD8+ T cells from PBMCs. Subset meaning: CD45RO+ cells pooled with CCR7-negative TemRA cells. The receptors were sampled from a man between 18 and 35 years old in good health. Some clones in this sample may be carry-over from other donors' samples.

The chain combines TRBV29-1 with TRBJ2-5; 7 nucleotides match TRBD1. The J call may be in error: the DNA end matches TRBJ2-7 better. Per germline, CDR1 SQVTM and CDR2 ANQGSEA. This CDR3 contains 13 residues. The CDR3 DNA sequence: TGCAGCGTTGCTCCGGGACAGAAGACCGAGCAGTACTTC. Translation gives CSVAPGQKTEQYF.

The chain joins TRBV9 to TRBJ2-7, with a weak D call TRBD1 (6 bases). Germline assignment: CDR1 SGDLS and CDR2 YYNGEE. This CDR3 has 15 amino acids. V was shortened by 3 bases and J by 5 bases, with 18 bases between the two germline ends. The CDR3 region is CASSAEERTDDEQYF. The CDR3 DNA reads TGTGCCAGCAGCGCAGAGGAGAGGACAGACGACGAGCAGTACTTC. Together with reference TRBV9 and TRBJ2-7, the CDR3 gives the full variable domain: DSGVTQTPKHLITATGQRVTLRCSPRSGDLSVYWYQQSLDQGLQFLIQYYNGEERAKGNILERFSAQQFPDLHSELNLSSLELGDSALYFCASSAEERTDDEQYFGPGTRLTVT.

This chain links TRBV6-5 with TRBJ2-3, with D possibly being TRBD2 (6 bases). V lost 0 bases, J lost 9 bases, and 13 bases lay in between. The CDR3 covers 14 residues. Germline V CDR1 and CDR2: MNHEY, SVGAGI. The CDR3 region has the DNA TGTGCCAGCAGTTACTCCCAACCTAGCGACACGCAGTATTTT. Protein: CASSYSQPSDTQYF.

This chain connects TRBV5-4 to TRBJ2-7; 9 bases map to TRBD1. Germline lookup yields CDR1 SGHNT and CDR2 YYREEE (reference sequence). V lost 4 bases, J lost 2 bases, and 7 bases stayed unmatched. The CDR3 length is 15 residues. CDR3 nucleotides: TGTGCCAGCAGCACGCCGGGACAGGGACCCTACGAGCAGTACTTC. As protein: CASSTPGQGPYEQYF. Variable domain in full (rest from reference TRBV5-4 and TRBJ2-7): ETGVTQSPTHLIKTRGQQVTLRCSSQSGHNTVSWYQQALGQGPQFIFQYYREEENGRGNFPPRFSGLQFPNYSSELNVNALELDDSALYLCASSTPGQGPYEQYFGPGTRLTVT.

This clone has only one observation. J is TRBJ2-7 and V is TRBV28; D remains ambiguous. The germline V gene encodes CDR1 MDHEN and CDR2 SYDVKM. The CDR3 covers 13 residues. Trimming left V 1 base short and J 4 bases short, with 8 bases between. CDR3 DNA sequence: TGTGCCAGCAGTTTATTAAGGGCTTACGAGCAGTACTTC. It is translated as CASSLLRAYEQYF.

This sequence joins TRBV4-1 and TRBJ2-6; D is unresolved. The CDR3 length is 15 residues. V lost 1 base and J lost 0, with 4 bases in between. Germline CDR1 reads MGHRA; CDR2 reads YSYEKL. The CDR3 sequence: CASSQASSGANVLTF. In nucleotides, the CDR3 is TGCGCCAGCAGCCAAGCTAGCTCTGGGGCCAACGTCCTGACTTTC.

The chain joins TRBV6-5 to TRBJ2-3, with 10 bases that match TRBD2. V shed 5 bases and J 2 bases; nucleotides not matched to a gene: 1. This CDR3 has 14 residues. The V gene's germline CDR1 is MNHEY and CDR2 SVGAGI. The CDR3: CASSLAGDTDTQYF. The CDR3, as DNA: TGTGCCAGCAGTCTAGCGGGAGACACAGATACGCAGTATTTT.

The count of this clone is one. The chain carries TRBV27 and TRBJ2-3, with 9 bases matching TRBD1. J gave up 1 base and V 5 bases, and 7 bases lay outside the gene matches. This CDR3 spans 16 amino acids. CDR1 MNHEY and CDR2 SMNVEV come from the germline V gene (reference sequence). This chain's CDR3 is CASSILRTGGTDTQYF. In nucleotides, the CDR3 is TGTGCCAGCAGTATATTACGGACAGGGGGCACAGATACGCAGTATTTT.

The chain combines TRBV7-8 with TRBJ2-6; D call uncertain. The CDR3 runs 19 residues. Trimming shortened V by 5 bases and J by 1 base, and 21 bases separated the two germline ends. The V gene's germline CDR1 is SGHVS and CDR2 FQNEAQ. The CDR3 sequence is CASSHETARVWSGANVLTF. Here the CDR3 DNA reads TGTGCCAGCAGCCATGAAACGGCCCGAGTGTGGTCTGGGGCCAACGTCCTGACTTTC.

The CDR3 bases are TGTGCCAGCAGCTTCAGTGGCGATGAGCAGTTCTTC. Translated, it gives CASSFSGDEQFF. This chain links TRBV7-9 with TRBJ2-1; no clear D. The CDR3 has 12 amino acids. The germline CDR1 and CDR2 sequences are SEHNR and FQNEAQ (reference sequence). Deletions cut 3 bases from V and 8 bases from J, with 8 bases between. Complete variable domain (other parts from reference TRBV7-9 and TRBJ2-1): DTGVSQNPRHKITKRGQNVTFRCDPISEHNRLYWYRQTLGQGPEFLTYFQNEAQLEKSRLLSDRFSAERPKGSFSTLEIQRTEQGDSAMYLCASSFSGDEQFFGPGTRLTVL.

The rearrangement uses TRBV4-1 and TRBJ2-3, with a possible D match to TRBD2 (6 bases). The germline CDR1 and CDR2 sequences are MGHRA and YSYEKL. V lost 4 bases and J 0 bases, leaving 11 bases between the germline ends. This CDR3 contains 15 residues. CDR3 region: CASSLSGLSTDTQYF. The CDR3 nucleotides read TGCGCCAGCAGCCTTAGCGGACTCAGCACAGATACGCAGTATTTT.

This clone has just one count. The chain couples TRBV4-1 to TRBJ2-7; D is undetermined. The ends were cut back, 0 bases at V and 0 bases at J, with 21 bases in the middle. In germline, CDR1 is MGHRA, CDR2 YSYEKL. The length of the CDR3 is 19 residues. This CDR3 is CASSQDLGVRVAPSYEQYF. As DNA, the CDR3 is TGCGCCAGCAGCCAAGACCTTGGGGTTAGGGTTGCCCCCTCCTACGAGCAGTACTTC.

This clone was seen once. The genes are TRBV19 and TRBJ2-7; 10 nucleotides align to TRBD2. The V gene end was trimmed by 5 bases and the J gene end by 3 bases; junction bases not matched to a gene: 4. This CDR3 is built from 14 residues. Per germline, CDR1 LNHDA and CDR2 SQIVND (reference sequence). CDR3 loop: CASSPGTSDYEQYF. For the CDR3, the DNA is TGTGCCAGTAGTCCCGGGACTAGCGACTACGAGCAGTACTTC.

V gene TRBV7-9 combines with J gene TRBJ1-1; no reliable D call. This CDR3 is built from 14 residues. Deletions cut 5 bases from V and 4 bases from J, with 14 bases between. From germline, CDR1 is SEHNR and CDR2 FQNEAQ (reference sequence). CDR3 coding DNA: TGTGCCAGCAGCGCCACACGGGTGGTCACTGAAGCTTTCTTT. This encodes CASSATRVVTEAFF.

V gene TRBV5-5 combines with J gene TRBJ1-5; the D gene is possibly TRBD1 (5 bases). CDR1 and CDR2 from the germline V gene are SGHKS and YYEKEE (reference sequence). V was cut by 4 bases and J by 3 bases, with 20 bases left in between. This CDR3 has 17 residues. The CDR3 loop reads CASSPWTGVSVNQPQHF. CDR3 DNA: TGTGCCAGCAGCCCATGGACGGGGGTCTCGGTCAATCAGCCCCAGCATTTT.

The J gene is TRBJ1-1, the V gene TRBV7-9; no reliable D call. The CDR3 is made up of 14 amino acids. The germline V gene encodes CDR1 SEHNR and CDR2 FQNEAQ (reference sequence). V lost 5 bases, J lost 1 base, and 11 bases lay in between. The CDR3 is CASSPPDWNTEAFF. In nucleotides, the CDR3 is TGTGCCAGCAGCCCTCCAGACTGGAACACTGAAGCTTTCTTT.

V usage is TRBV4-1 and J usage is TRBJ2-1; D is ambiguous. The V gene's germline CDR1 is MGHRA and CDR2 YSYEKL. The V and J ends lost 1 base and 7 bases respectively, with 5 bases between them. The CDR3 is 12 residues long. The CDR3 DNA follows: TGCGCCAGCAGCCAAGCCGGGAATGAGCAGTTCTTC. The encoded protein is CASSQAGNEQFF.

CDR3 in amino acids: CASSMYGTEQFF. DNA for the CDR3: TGTGCCAGTAGTATGTACGGGACTGAGCAGTTCTTC. V is TRBV19 and J is TRBJ2-1; perhaps D is TRBD1 or TRBD2 (5 bases each). Germline CDR1 reads LNHDA; CDR2 reads SQIVND (reference sequence). The germline V and J ends were trimmed by 3 bases and 9 bases, with 9 bases remaining between them. The CDR3 extends over 12 amino acids.

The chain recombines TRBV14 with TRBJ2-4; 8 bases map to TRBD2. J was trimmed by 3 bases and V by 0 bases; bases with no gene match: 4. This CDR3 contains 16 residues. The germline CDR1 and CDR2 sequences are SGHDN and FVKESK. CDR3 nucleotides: TGTGCCAGCAGCCAAGATCGGGGGGGAGGCAAAAACATTCAGTACTTC. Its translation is CASSQDRGGGKNIQYF.

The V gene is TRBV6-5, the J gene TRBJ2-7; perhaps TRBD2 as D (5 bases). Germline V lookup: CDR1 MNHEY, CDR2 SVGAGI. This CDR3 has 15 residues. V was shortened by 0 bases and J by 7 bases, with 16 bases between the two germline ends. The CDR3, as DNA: TGTGCCAGCAGTTACTCGCGGGTGCATGGCGGAGAGCAGTACTTC. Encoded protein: CASSYSRVHGGEQYF.

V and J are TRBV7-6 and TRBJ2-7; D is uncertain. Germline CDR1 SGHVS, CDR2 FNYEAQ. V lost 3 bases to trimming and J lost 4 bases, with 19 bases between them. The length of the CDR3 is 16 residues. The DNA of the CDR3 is TGTGCCAGCAGCTTTAAAAGGGCTAGAGAGGAATACGAGCAGTACTTC. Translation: CASSFKRAREEYEQYF.

CDR3 amino acids: CASSQEAGTPIRGYTF. In DNA form, the CDR3 reads TGTGCCAGCAGCCAAGAGGCCGGGACACCTATTCGTGGCTACACCTTC. The gene calls are TRBV4-2 and TRBJ1-2; D is perhaps TRBD1 (6 bases). The length of the CDR3 is 16 residues. V was trimmed by 0 bases and J by 7 bases, leaving 18 bases between them. The germline V gene encodes CDR1 LGHNA and CDR2 YNFKEQ.

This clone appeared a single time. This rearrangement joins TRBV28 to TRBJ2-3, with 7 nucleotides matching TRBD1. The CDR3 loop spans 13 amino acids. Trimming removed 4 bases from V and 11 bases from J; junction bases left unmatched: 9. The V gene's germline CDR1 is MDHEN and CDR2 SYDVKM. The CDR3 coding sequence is TGTGCCAGCAGTTCCACCCCCGGGACAGTGCAGTATTTT. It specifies CASSSTPGTVQYF.

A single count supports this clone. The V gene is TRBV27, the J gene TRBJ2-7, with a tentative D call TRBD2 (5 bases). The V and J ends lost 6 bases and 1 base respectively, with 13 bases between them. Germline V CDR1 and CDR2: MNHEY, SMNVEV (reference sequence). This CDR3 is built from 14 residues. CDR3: CASSPREMSYEQYF. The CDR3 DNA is TGTGCCAGCAGCCCTAGGGAGATGTCCTACGAGCAGTACTTC.

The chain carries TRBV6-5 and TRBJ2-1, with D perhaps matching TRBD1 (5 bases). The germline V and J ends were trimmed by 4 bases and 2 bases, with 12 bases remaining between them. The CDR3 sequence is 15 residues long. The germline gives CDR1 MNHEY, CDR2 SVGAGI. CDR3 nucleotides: TGTGCCAGCAGTTCAGAGGACACGGCCTACAATGAGCAGTTCTTC. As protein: CASSSEDTAYNEQFF.

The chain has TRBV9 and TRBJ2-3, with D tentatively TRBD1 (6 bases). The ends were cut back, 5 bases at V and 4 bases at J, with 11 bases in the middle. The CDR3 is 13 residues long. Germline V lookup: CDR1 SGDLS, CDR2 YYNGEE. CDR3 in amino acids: CASSAQGPDTQYF. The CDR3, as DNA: TGTGCCAGCAGTGCACAGGGACCAGATACGCAGTATTTT.